The rows below give T cell receptor beta chains drawn from one sample of a study of cytomegalovirus exposure and HLA in healthy donors. Sequencing used immunoSEQ multiplex PCR; TCRdb keeps in-frame clones, though not all of them. The sample contains about 220,000 clones, about nine tenths of which appear only once. The sequencing sample was made of PBMCs. Source of these receptors: a young woman in good health and CMV-seronegative. CDR3s include the opening cysteine and the closing phenylalanine or tryptophan. A D gene is named only where the DNA matches it firmly. Not every row has a clone size; where given, it reads once, few, many or a size class.

size	length	V	D	J	DNA	CDR3
NA	19	TRBV29-1	TRBD1	TRBJ2-6	TGCAGCGTCTTACGGGACAGGGCGAGTTTCCTCTCTGGGGCCAACGTCCTGACTTTC	CSVLRDRASFLSGANVLTF
NA	13	TRBV6-5	TRBD1	TRBJ1-1	TGTGCCAGCAGCCGGGACAGGGGGCACGGAGCTTTCTTT	CASSRDRGHGAFF
NA	13	TRBV30	NA	TRBJ1-5	TGTGCCTGGTCCGTCGGGGTAGATCAGCCCCAGCATTTT	CAWSVGVDQPQHF
NA	14	TRBV11-2	TRBD2	TRBJ2-7	TGTGCCAGCAGCCGGGGAGGGCTCTGGAACGAGCAGTACTTC	CASSRGGLWNEQYF
NA	18	TRBV7-9	TRBD2	TRBJ2-1	TGTGCCAGCAGAGGACTAGCGGGGGGATACAGCTCCTACAATGAGCAGTTCTTC	CASRGLAGGYSSYNEQFF
NA	14	TRBV2	TRBD2	TRBJ2-1	TGTGCCAGCGGGACTAGCGGCCCTCACAATGAGCAGTTCTTC	CASGTSGPHNEQFF
NA	13	TRBV12-5	NA	TRBJ1-1	TGTGCTAGTGGTTTGGTTTCCGGGGGGGTGGCTTTCTTT	CASGLVSGGVAFF
few	13	TRBV19	TRBD1	TRBJ2-1	TGTGCCAGCGGACAGGGCCAACGGGGAGAGCAGTTCTTC	CASGQGQRGEQFF
NA	14	TRBV7-6	TRBD1	TRBJ1-1	TGTGCCAGCAGCTTGGACAGGGGGAACACTGAAGCTTTCTTT	CASSLDRGNTEAFF
NA	15	TRBV4-2	NA	TRBJ2-7	TGTGCCAGCAGCCAAGAGTCGAGGATCTCCTACGAGCAGTACTTC	CASSQESRISYEQYF
once	11	TRBV29-1	NA	TRBJ1-1	TGCAGCGTTGATGCCGGGAGGGGAGCTTTCTTT	CSVDAGRGAFF
NA	15	TRBV5-6	NA	TRBJ1-3	TGTGCCAGCAGCTTTCGGACAGCCTCTGGAAACACCATATATTTT	CASSFRTASGNTIYF
NA	14	TRBV5-6	NA	TRBJ1-1	TGTGCCAGCAGCCGGGACATTAGGAACACTGAAGCTTTCTTT	CASSRDIRNTEAFF
NA	14	TRBV29-1	NA	TRBJ2-7	TGCAGCGTTGAAGATATCGCGCCTAGAGGGGAGCAGTACTTC	CSVEDIAPRGEQYF
NA	16	TRBV2	TRBD2	TRBJ2-7	TGTGCCAGCAGAGGACTAGCGGGAGGGCCGCCCTACGAGCAGTACTTC	CASRGLAGGPPYEQYF
NA	11	TRBV30	NA	TRBJ1-1	TGTGCCTGTCGGTTTGGGAGTGAAGCTTTCTTT	CACRFGSEAFF
NA	15	TRBV28	TRBD1	TRBJ1-4	TGTGCCAGCAGCTCCGCCGGGACAGGGGGCGAAAAACTGTTTTTT	CASSSAGTGGEKLFF
NA	20	TRBV7-8	TRBD1	TRBJ2-3	TGTGCCAGCAGCTTAAAAACTTCGTTCTCAACAGGGGCTAACACAGATACGCAGTATTTT	CASSLKTSFSTGANTDTQYF
NA	15	TRBV18	TRBD1	TRBJ2-7	TGTGCCAGCTCACCGACGGGACAGGGATATGGCGAGCAGTACTTC	CASSPTGQGYGEQYF
NA	15	TRBV28	NA	TRBJ1-1	TGTGCCAGCAGCACGCGCCTACAGGGTAACACTGAAGCTTTCTTT	CASSTRLQGNTEAFF
NA	14	TRBV19	NA	TRBJ2-5	TGTGCCAGTAGCCCCCCCTATACCCCAGAGACCCAGTACTTC	CASSPPYTPETQYF
NA	12	TRBV6-6	NA	TRBJ1-1	TGTGCCAGCAGACCCGGGAGCATCACGGCTTTCTTT	CASRPGSITAFF
once	13	TRBV7-2	NA	TRBJ2-2	TGTGCCAGCAGCTTACAGGGGACCGGGGAGCTGTTTTTT	CASSLQGTGELFF
NA	15	TRBV30	NA	TRBJ1-2	TGTGCCTGGAGTGTTTCGAGCCCCGGTAACTATGGCTACACCTTC	CAWSVSSPGNYGYTF
NA	14	TRBV5-6	TRBD1	TRBJ1-1	TGTGCCAGCAGCTTGGACAGGGGAAACACTGAAGCTTTCTTT	CASSLDRGNTEAFF
NA	17	TRBV28	TRBD1	TRBJ1-5	TGTGCCAGCAGTGAGGGAGGCAGGGGGCCCGACAATCAGCCCCAGCATTTT	CASSEGGRGPDNQPQHF
NA	12	TRBV28	NA	TRBJ2-2	TGTGCCAGCAGACGGGACACCGGGGAGCTGTTTTTT	CASRRDTGELFF
NA	18	TRBV7-9	TRBD1	TRBJ1-1	TGTGCCAGCAGCAAGAATCTATGGGACAGGGTTCGGACCCCTGAAGCTTTCTTT	CASSKNLWDRVRTPEAFF
NA	15	TRBV4-1	TRBD2	TRBJ2-7	TGCGCCAGCAGCCAAGTAGGGCGGGAGGGGAACGAGCAGTACTTC	CASSQVGREGNEQYF
once	13	TRBV6-1	TRBD1	TRBJ1-2	TGTGCCAGCACGATGACAGGGGGCCTTGGCTACACCTTC	CASTMTGGLGYTF
NA	15	TRBV6-5	TRBD2	TRBJ2-1	TGTGCCAGCAGTTGGACGCGGGAGCAATACAATGAGCAGTTCTTC	CASSWTREQYNEQFF
NA	19	TRBV7-2	NA	TRBJ2-7	TGTGCCAGCAGCTTAAGGCACGTATCGGGGTTTGGCGGCCTCTACGAGCAGTACTTC	CASSLRHVSGFGGLYEQYF
once	18	TRBV4-1	NA	TRBJ1-2	TGCGCCAGCAGCCAGGACCCCCGGTCCGGAGGTGGGCGGTATGGCTACACCTTC	CASSQDPRSGGGRYGYTF
once	18	TRBV18	TRBD1	TRBJ2-4	TGTGCCAGCTCACTGGGACAGCCCCAGGGGGCCTCCAAAAACATTCAGTACTTC	CASSLGQPQGASKNIQYF
NA	15	TRBV7-8	NA	TRBJ2-3	TGTGCCAGCAGCTTAAACCCGTTTGGGCTGCATACGCAGTATTTT	CASSLNPFGLHTQYF
NA	13	TRBV2	NA	TRBJ1-2	TGTGCCAGCAGCCCGGACAGTAACTATGGCTACACCTTC	CASSPDSNYGYTF
NA	13	TRBV28	TRBD1	TRBJ1-5	TGTGCCAGCGTTGACAGGGTAGATCAGCCCCAGCATTTT	CASVDRVDQPQHF
NA	16	TRBV5-1	NA	TRBJ1-1	TGCGCCAGCAGCTGGGGTCTGACAGGCGCTAACACTGAAGCTTTCTTT	CASSWGLTGANTEAFF
NA	13	TRBV10-3	NA	TRBJ2-3	TGTGCCACCTCTAGAGCGGACACAGATACGCAGTATTTT	CATSRADTDTQYF
NA	16	TRBV7-2	NA	TRBJ2-4	TGTGCCAGCACTATAGTTGGAGGCTTAGCCAAAAACATTCAGTACTTC	CASTIVGGLAKNIQYF
once	15	TRBV18	TRBD1	TRBJ1-1	TGTGCCAGCTCACGACAGGGGGACGCGGGCACTGAAGCTTTCTTT	CASSRQGDAGTEAFF
once	14	TRBV29-1	TRBD1	TRBJ2-7	TGCAGCGTTGTAAGGGGACAGGGCTTCTACGAGCAGTACTTC	CSVVRGQGFYEQYF
NA	13	TRBV30	NA	TRBJ1-1	TGTGCCTGGAGTCTAGGCAGAGACACTGAAGCTTTCTTT	CAWSLGRDTEAFF
NA	13	TRBV30	NA	TRBJ1-4	TGTGCCTGGAAGAGAGGGAGTGGGCAAAAACTGTTTTTT	CAWKRGSGQKLFF
NA	17	TRBV27	TRBD1	TRBJ2-4	TGTGCCAGCGCGTTATCCCCGGGACAGGGGGCGCGAAACATTCAGTACTTC	CASALSPGQGARNIQYF
NA	12	TRBV29-1	TRBD1	TRBJ2-1	TGCAGCGTTGAGGGACAGGGAAGAAAGCAGTTCTTC	CSVEGQGRKQFF